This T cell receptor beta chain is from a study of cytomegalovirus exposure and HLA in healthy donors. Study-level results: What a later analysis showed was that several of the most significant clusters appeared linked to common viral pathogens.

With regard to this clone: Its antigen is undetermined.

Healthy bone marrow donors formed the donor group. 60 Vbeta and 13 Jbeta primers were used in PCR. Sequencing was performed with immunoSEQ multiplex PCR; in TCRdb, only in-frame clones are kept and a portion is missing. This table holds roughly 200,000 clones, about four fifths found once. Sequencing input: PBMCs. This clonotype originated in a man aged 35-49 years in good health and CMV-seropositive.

This CDR3 is CASSPNRGNEKLFF. The CDR3 DNA sequence: TGTGCCAGCTCACCAAACAGGGGGAATGAAAAACTGTTTTTT. This chain connects TRBV18 to TRBJ1-4; TRBD1 matches 8 bases. This CDR3 is built from 14 residues. Germline assignment: CDR1 KGHSH and CDR2 LQKENI. Trimming at V came to 2 bases and at J to 5 bases, leaving 1 base not matched to a gene.